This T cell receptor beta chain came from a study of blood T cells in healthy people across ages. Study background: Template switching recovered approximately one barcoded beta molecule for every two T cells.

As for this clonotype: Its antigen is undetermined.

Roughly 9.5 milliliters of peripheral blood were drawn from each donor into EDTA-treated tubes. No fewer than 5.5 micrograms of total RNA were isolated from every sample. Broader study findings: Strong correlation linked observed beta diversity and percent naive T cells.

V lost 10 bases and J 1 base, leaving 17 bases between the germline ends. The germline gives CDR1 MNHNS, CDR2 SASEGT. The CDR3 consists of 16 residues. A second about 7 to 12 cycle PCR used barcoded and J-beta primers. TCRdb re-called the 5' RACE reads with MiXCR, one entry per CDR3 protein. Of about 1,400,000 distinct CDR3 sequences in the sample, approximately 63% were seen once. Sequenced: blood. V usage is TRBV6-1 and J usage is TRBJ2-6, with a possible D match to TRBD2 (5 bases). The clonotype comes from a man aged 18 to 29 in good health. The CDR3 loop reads CATLPGIGSGANVLTF. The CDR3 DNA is TGTGCCACGCTACCCGGGATAGGGTCTGGGGCCAACGTCCTGACTTTC.